This section outlines one TCR beta chain sequence together with its context. This record comes from a study of CD8 T cells in Susac syndrome. Trimming took 6 bases from V and 0 from J, leaving 8 bases between them. The V gene's germline CDR1 is SNHLY and CDR2 FYNNEI. The CDR3 runs 13 residues. An amount of RNA that ranged from roughly 0.5 to 1 ug was reverse transcribed with random hexamers. Using its own MiXCR run on the immunoSEQ multiplex PCR reads, TCRdb lists one record per CDR3 protein. The sample contains about 90,000 distinct CDR3 sequences, roughly 96% of which appear only once. This chain uses TRBV2 with TRBJ1-1; D possibly corresponds to TRBD1 (6 bases). The sequence was obtained from a human donor with Susac syndrome. Sequencing input: CD8+ T cells from PBMCs. For the CDR3, the DNA is TGTGCCAGCAGCGGGACATTGAACACTGAAGCTTTCTTT. Residues: CASSGTLNTEAFF.